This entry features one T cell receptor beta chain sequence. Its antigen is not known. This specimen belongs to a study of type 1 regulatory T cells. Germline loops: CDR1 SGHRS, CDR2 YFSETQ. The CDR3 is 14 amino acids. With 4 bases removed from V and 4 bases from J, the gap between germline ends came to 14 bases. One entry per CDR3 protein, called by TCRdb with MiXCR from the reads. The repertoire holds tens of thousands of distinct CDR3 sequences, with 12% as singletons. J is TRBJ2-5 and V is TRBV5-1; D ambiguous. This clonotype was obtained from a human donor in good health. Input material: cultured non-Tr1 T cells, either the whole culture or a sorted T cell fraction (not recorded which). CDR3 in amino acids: CASSRGQAIETQYF. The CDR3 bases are TGCGCCAGCAGCCGCGGCCAGGCAATAGAGACCCAGTACTTC.